Below, one T cell receptor (beta chain) is given with its context. The table lists this clonotype with many counts. Its antigen target is currently unknown. Base qualities are not provided; no much larger clone lies one nucleotide away. The record originates from a study of Graves' ophthalmopathy and Graves' hyperthyroidism (dated by TCRdb to 2017 to 2018). A note on the overall study: Peripheral blood was collected at initial diagnosis, before any treatment. The study used signatures of the TCR beta repertoire to tell Graves' ophthalmopathy apart from Graves' hyperthyroidism and to predict which patients would progress to ophthalmopathy. In total, 135 blood samples were TCR-sequenced: fewer than 50 ophthalmopathy, 75 hyperthyroidism and approximately 17 hyperthyroidism-to-ophthalmopathy patients. A discovery set of 100 or so patients (roughly 43 ophthalmopathy, some 58 stable hyperthyroidism) was enrolled to explore V-J signatures distinguishing ophthalmopathy from hyperthyroidism. An independent validation cohort was composed of 18 hyperthyroidism patients and 17 patients who later progressed from hyperthyroidism to ophthalmopathy. In roughly 6 hyperthyroidism patients, the T-cell repertoires found in thyroid tissue were compared with those found in blood. Following sampling, methimazole starting at 30 mg daily was administered to hyperthyroidism patients, and high-dose intravenous methylprednisolone was administered to ophthalmopathy patients. The investigation overall reported the following: Most of the expanded thyroid clonotypes with a frequency above 0.001 were also detected in blood, and it was suggested that the thyroid immune response may be reflected by blood repertoires. In validation, the model predicted ophthalmopathy progression with about 71% sensitivity and roughly 72% specificity; eleven to twelve predicted patients were CT-confirmed with GO in a median of approximately six months. In cross-validation, the 13-signature model distinguished ophthalmopathy from stable hyperthyroidism with less than 90% sensitivity and over 81% specificity, while in the test set the corresponding values were roughly 80% and 75%. No statistical method was used to set the sample size in advance, and the investigators knew which group each participant was assigned to.

For repertoire sequencing, TCR beta CDR3 regions were amplified from RNA transcripts. A first-round RT-PCR used HTBI primers with the Qiagen OneStep RT-PCR kit, followed by a second-round multiplex PCR, size selection and purification. The libraries underwent paired-end sequencing with 100 bp reads on an Illumina HiSeq2000. The paper's processing steps were these. SOAPnuke was used to process the reads, throwing out any read that had adapters, had uncalled bases, had a mean Phred below 15, or lacked an exact constant-primer or identifier match. COPE v1.2.5 was used to merge the high-quality paired reads. Each unique nucleotide sequence was defined as a clonotype, and clonotypes were aligned to IMGT TRB V, D and J references with MiTCR v1.1. The analysis was limited to V-J combinations with a frequency above 0.0001, which together covered roughly 99% of the repertoires. For each V-J combination, a TCR clonal expansion and chaos score was defined as the ratio of F50 clonal expansion to chaos observed in the TCRdist matrix. Welch's t-statistics and random forest were used to narrow the features down to around twelve V-J combinations, which were then fed into a naive Bayes classifier. The similarity between thyroid and blood repertoires was quantified using the Morisita-Horn index. TCRdb reworked the public reads: Q25 trimming with fastp, MiXCR clone assembly, productive beta chains retained. Every entry covers one CDR3 protein and lists the most common genes and DNA from its rows. The V and J calls follow TCRdb's processing rather than the paper's. The sample table holds a few hundred thousand distinct CDR3 sequences, of which roughly 16% were seen once. The ten largest clones capture about 12% of the sample.

CDR1 and CDR2 are drawn from the germline V gene: MNHEY, SVGAGI. V loses 5 bases at its end and J loses 1 base; junction bases beyond the gene matches: 3. The CDR3 starts with the cysteine, ends with the phenylalanine, and has 14 residues. Of the read, only the CDR3 DNA is kept; its 42 bases are in frame from base 1. The ophthalmopathy patients had moderately to severely active disease, with a Clinical Activity Score of 3 or higher, a NOSPECS grade of 4 or higher, and a disease duration of less than 3 months. Patients with other autoimmune diseases, uncontrolled infections, pregnancy or lactation were excluded. Clinical symptoms, serum thyroxine, TRAb, thyroid ultrasound and orbital computed tomography formed the basis of the diagnosis. Using Ficoll-Paque density gradient centrifugation, PBMCs were isolated from less than 11 ml of fresh peripheral blood. Total RNA was extracted using Trizol reagent, and RNA quality was checked on an Agilent 2100 Bioanalyzer.

The rearranged segments are TRBV6-5 and TRBJ2-7; 9 nucleotides in the junction match TRBD1. Sequences were obtained from peripheral blood. The origin of this receptor is an adult man with Graves' ophthalmopathy. CDR3 reads: CASSRTGASYEQYF. The sequenced DNA is TGTGCCAGCAGTCGGACAGGGGCTTCCTACGAGCAGTACTTC.